This T cell receptor (beta chain) emerged from a study of blood T cells in healthy people across ages. For this clonotype: Its antigen is not known.

The second PCR ran about 6 to 12 cycles with a sample-barcoded 5' primer and J-beta primers. Every single cDNA molecule received a tag from a template-switch adaptor with 12 random nucleotides. MiXCR was run by TCRdb on the 5' RACE reads, yielding one entry per CDR3 protein. The sample includes about 570,000 distinct CDR3 sequences, approximately 27% of them seen just once. General observations from the study: Possibly confounding the expanded clonotype changes was the fact that donor CMV status was unknown.

The germline V gene has CDR1 LGHNA and CDR2 YSLEER. CDR3 length: 14 residues. V shed 1 base and J shed 5 bases, with 11 bases lying between them. The receptor's source is a woman in her 70s in good health. Sequencing was carried out using blood. The chain couples TRBV4-3 to TRBJ1-1, with a tentative D call TRBD1 (5 bases). Here the CDR3 DNA reads TGCGCCAGCAGCCAAGGCGCAGGGTTGACTGAAGCTTTCTTT. Its protein is CASSQGAGLTEAFF.